The next 12 T cell receptor beta chains were all read from a single sample in a study of blood T cell repertoires in COVID-19. The assay was immunoSEQ multiplex PCR, and TCRdb's table has in-frame clones only and misses some. The table records 80,000 to 100,000 clones, 80% of them present only once. Sequenced input: peripheral blood. Receptors were obtained from a woman in her 70s with acute or convalescent COVID-19.

The rearrangement links TRBV10-3 to TRBJ2-1; D is undetermined. Germline-derived CDR1 and CDR2 are ENHRY and SYGVKD. V shed 3 bases and J shed 0 bases, with 9 bases lying between them. The CDR3 has 15 amino acids. The CDR3 loop reads CAISDLLGSYNEQFF. The DNA of the CDR3 is TGTGCCATCAGTGATCTCCTAGGCTCCTACAATGAGCAGTTCTTC.

The chain couples TRBV2 to TRBJ1-1; D is perhaps TRBD1 (5 bases). This CDR3 is 13 amino acids long. Germline lookup yields CDR1 SNHLY and CDR2 FYNNEI. Trimming stripped 7 bases from V and 0 bases from J, with 9 bases between. The CDR3 spells CASTTELNTEAFF. The CDR3 nucleotides read TGTGCCAGCACGACAGAGCTGAACACTGAAGCTTTCTTT.

The chain has TRBV30 and TRBJ1-1; unclear D gene. The CDR3 runs to 16 residues. Germline CDR1 GTSNPN, CDR2 SVGIG (reference sequence). Trimming removed 1 base from V and 4 bases from J, with 19 bases in between. This chain's CDR3 is CAWSGGVGGWGTEAFF. In DNA, the CDR3 is TGTGCCTGGAGTGGGGGAGTGGGAGGATGGGGCACTGAAGCTTTCTTT.

The CDR3 spells CASSFYTDQPQHF. As DNA, the CDR3 is TGTGCCAGCAGTTTCTACACAGATCAGCCCCAGCATTTT. The chain links TRBV6-2 or TRBV6-3 to TRBJ1-5, with D uncertain. This CDR3 contains 13 residues. V was trimmed by 4 bases and J by 5 bases, leaving 9 bases between them. Germline CDR1 MNHEY, CDR2 SVGEGT.

The chain is built from TRBV11-2 and TRBJ2-1, with TRBD2 matching over 9 bases. CDR1 is SGHAT and CDR2 is FQNNGV in the germline V gene. V shed 5 bases and J 8 bases; nucleotides not matched to a gene: 10. This CDR3 contains 15 residues. The CDR3 region is CASSQRGGRAYEQFF. In DNA form, the CDR3 reads TGTGCCAGCAGCCAGAGGGGCGGGAGGGCCTATGAGCAGTTCTTC. Together with reference TRBV11-2 and TRBJ2-1, the CDR3 gives the full variable domain: EAGVAQSPRYKIIEKRQSVAFWCNPISGHATLYWYQQILGQGPKLLIQFQNNGVVDDSQLPKDRFSAERLKGVDSTLKIQPAKLEDSAVYLCASSQRGGRAYEQFFGPGTRLTVL.

The chain combines TRBV19 with TRBJ1-2, with 8 bases fitting TRBD1. CDR1 and CDR2 from the germline V gene are LNHDA and SQIVND (reference sequence). The CDR3 runs 15 residues. With 1 base clipped from V and 5 bases from J, the junction kept 6 bases outside the gene matches. The DNA of the CDR3 is TGTGCCAGTAGTATAGGGACAGGGCGACCTTATGGCTACACCTTC. Translation: CASSIGTGRPYGYTF.

The chain combines TRBV11-2 with TRBJ2-3, with D possibly TRBD2 on 5 matching bases. V shed 3 bases and J shed 6 bases, with 13 bases lying between them. CDR3 length: 14 residues. Per germline, CDR1 SGHAT and CDR2 FQNNGV. The CDR3 protein is CASSFVSRGDTQYF. The CDR3 coding sequence is TGTGCCAGCAGCTTCGTTAGCCGCGGGGATACGCAGTATTTT.

This chain joins TRBV5-1 and TRBJ2-6; 7 bases map to TRBD1. From germline, CDR1 is SGHRS and CDR2 YFSETQ. V gave up 0 bases and J gave up 1 base; unmatched junction bases: 4. The CDR3 is 17 residues long. The DNA for the CDR3 is TGCGCCAGCAGCTTGGGAGGGACAGCTTCTGGGGCCAACGTCCTGACTTTC. As protein: CASSLGGTASGANVLTF.

The gene calls are TRBV21-1 and TRBJ2-3; the listed D gene, TRBD1, was not tested against the DNA. TRBV21-1 is reported as a pseudogene. This CDR3 contains 18 residues. This CDR3 reads CASSESLRGDRSTDTQYF. The CDR3 DNA reads as TGTGCCAGCAGCGAAAGTCTTAGGGGCGACCGAAGCACAGATACGCAGTATTTT.

V gene TRBV6-5 combines with J gene TRBJ1-1; 7 bases align to TRBD1. Germline assignment: CDR1 MNHEY and CDR2 SVGAGI. V was pared by 9 bases and J by 0 bases, with 7 bases of the junction left unmatched. This CDR3 is 14 amino acids long. This CDR3 is CASRQGFVNTEAFF. The CDR3 nucleotides read TGTGCCAGTAGACAGGGTTTCGTGAACACTGAAGCTTTCTTT.

The chain employs TRBV28 and TRBJ2-5; the D gene is possibly TRBD1 (7 bases). CDR3 size: 15 residues. Germline assignment: CDR1 MDHEN and CDR2 SYDVKM. Trimming stripped 4 bases from V and 0 bases from J, with 12 bases between. The CDR3 DNA follows: TGTGCCAGCAGTTCAGGGGGGCCGCACCAAGAGACCCAGTACTTC. Translation gives CASSSGGPHQETQYF.

The chain carries TRBV30 and TRBJ2-7; TRBD2 agrees at 7 bases. J gave up 0 bases and V 4 bases, and 9 bases lay outside the gene matches. This CDR3 is 15 amino acids long. Germline values: CDR1 GTSNPN, CDR2 SVGIG (reference sequence). This CDR3 is CAWKSAGTNSYEQYF. As DNA, the CDR3 is TGTGCCTGGAAATCAGCGGGAACGAACTCCTACGAGCAGTACTTC.